This is a list of T cell receptor beta chains from one sample in a study of T cells after yellow fever vaccination. TCRdb re-analysed the 5' RACE reads in MiXCR, keeping a single row per CDR3 protein. The sample carries hundreds of thousands of distinct CDR3 sequences, roughly a sixth recorded once. Sample: PBMCs, taken before the yellow fever booster vaccination. These receptor sequences come from a man aged 18 to 29 who received the YFV17D yellow fever vaccine. Each CDR3 is given with its conserved first and last residue. The order of the fields is D gene, J gene, clone size, V gene, CDR3 protein, CDR3 DNA. A D gene is named only where the DNA matches it firmly. Some rows mark clone size as missing; the rest say once, few, many or name a class of expanded clone.

>NA|TRBJ2-5|NA|TRBV19
CASSTHQGPETQYF
TGTGCCAGTAGCACTCACCAGGGGCCGGAGACCCAGTACTTC
>NA|TRBJ2-2|many|TRBV5-6
CASSWGSAGTTGELFF
TGTGCCAGCAGCTGGGGGTCGGCGGGGACCACCGGGGAGCTGTTTTTT
>NA|TRBJ1-1|NA|TRBV20-1
CSAAGDMNTEAFF
TGCAGTGCTGCGGGGGATATGAACACTGAAGCTTTCTTT
>NA|TRBJ2-1|NA|TRBV15
CATSRTRGGTYNEQFF
TGTGCCACCAGCAGAACCAGGGGAGGGACCTACAATGAGCAGTTCTTC
>TRBD1|TRBJ1-4|few|TRBV20-1
CSASQTKGQKNEKLFF
TGCAGTGCTAGTCAGACCAAGGGACAGAAGAATGAAAAACTGTTTTTT
>TRBD2|TRBJ2-1|many|TRBV4-3
CASSQEPAGVLKQFF
TGCGCCAGCAGCCAAGAGCCAGCGGGGGTATTAAAGCAGTTCTTC
>NA|TRBJ1-4|many|TRBV12-3/TRBV12-4
CASSPSRDEGGNEKLFF
TGTGCCAGCAGCCCATCCCGCGATGAGGGAGGGAATGAAAAACTGTTTTTT
>TRBD2|TRBJ2-4|NA|TRBV4-3
CASSQEPRAGGRENIQYF
TGCGCCAGCAGCCAGGAACCTCGTGCGGGGGGGCGGGAAAACATTCAGTACTTC
>NA|TRBJ1-4|NA|TRBV7-9
CASSPLRGTREKLFF
TGTGCCAGCAGCCCCTTACGGGGAACTCGGGAAAAACTGTTTTTT
>NA|TRBJ2-3|NA|TRBV3-1
CASSLDRPTDTQYF
TGTGCCAGCAGCCTCGACAGACCAACAGATACGCAGTATTTT
>NA|TRBJ1-1|many|TRBV12-3/TRBV12-4
CASSMEPLRSTEAFF
TGTGCCAGCAGTATGGAACCACTCAGGAGCACTGAAGCTTTCTTT
>NA|TRBJ2-3|many|TRBV7-2
CASSSRGSTDTQYF
TGTGCCAGCAGCTCGAGGGGAAGCACAGATACGCAGTATTTT
>NA|TRBJ1-2|few|TRBV7-2
CASRPTGFNGYTF
TGTGCCAGCAGGCCGACAGGTTTTAATGGCTACACCTTC
>NA|TRBJ2-1|NA|TRBV4-2
CASSRGTPGEQFF
TGTGCCAGCAGCCGGGGAACTCCCGGCGAGCAGTTCTTC
>TRBD1|TRBJ1-2|NA|TRBV28
CASDGTGGADGYTF
TGTGCCAGCGACGGTACAGGGGGCGCTGATGGCTACACCTTC
>NA|TRBJ2-5|NA|TRBV7-7
CASSLTPGGPYETQYF
TGTGCCAGCAGCCTCACACCCGGGGGGCCTTATGAGACCCAGTACTTC
>NA|TRBJ2-5|many|TRBV7-9
CASSAGSGETQYF
TGTGCCAGCAGCGCGGGAAGTGGAGAGACCCAGTACTTC
>TRBD1|TRBJ2-1|NA|TRBV7-9
CASSLGLYWTGSDEQFF
TGTGCCAGCAGCTTAGGACTCTACTGGACAGGGAGCGATGAGCAGTTCTTC
>TRBD2|TRBJ2-5|NA|TRBV20-1
CSWDPGLAGQETQYF
TGCAGTTGGGATCCGGGACTAGCGGGTCAAGAGACCCAGTACTTC
>TRBD1|TRBJ1-2|NA|TRBV7-2
CASSSRDRGGYTF
TGTGCCAGCAGCTCCCGGGACAGGGGTGGCTACACCTTC
>TRBD2|TRBJ2-3|few|TRBV7-2
CASSPGTSGGARRTDTQYF
TGTGCCAGCAGCCCCGGGACTAGCGGGGGGGCTAGAAGAACAGATACGCAGTATTTT
>NA|TRBJ2-7|many|TRBV4-3
CASSQRTFYEQYF
TGCGCCAGCAGCCAAAGGACATTTTACGAGCAGTACTTC
>NA|TRBJ1-1|few|TRBV12-3/TRBV12-4
CASSLAVRGTEAFF
TGTGCCAGCAGTTTAGCAGTCCGAGGGACTGAAGCTTTCTTT
>NA|TRBJ2-2|few|TRBV5-1
CASSFLRGIQERSGELFF
TGCGCCAGCAGCTTCCTAAGGGGGATCCAAGAAAGATCCGGGGAGCTGTTTTTT
>TRBD2|TRBJ2-1|few|TRBV11-2
CASSLDSGGSSYNEQFF
TGTGCCAGCAGCTTAGATAGCGGGGGGAGCTCCTACAATGAGCAGTTCTTC
>TRBD2|TRBJ2-1|NA|TRBV10-1
CASSYGLVRNEQFF
TGCGCCAGCAGCTACGGACTAGTGAGGAATGAGCAGTTCTTC
>NA|TRBJ1-5|NA|TRBV10-3
CAISELEGFSGSQPQHF
TGTGCCATCAGTGAGTTAGAGGGCTTCTCGGGGAGTCAGCCCCAGCATTTT
>NA|TRBJ2-3|NA|TRBV5-1
CASSGAPTDTQYF
TGCGCCAGCAGTGGGGCCCCCACAGATACGCAGTATTTT
>NA|TRBJ1-1|NA|TRBV5-1
CASSQQVMNTEAFF
TGCGCCAGCAGCCAGCAGGTCATGAACACTGAAGCTTTCTTT
>TRBD1|TRBJ1-1|NA|TRBV29-1
CSVSRGDSEAFF
TGCAGCGTCTCTCGTGGGGACAGTGAAGCTTTCTTT
>TRBD1|TRBJ2-3|few|TRBV27
CASRLIGTGLTDTQYF
TGTGCCAGCAGGTTGATAGGGACAGGGCTAACAGATACGCAGTATTTT
>NA|TRBJ1-2|NA|TRBV4-2
CASSQGGGPYGYTF
TGTGCCAGCAGCCAAGGAGGGGGTCCCTATGGCTACACCTTC
>NA|TRBJ1-4|NA|TRBV29-1
CSVVAPATNEKLFF
TGCAGCGTTGTGGCTCCCGCAACTAATGAAAAACTGTTTTTT
>TRBD2|TRBJ2-3|many|TRBV12-3/TRBV12-4
CASSSSAGGTDTQYF
TGTGCCAGCAGCTCAAGTGCGGGGGGCACAGATACGCAGTATTTT
>TRBD2|TRBJ2-3|few|TRBV7-6
CASAWASGGVTDTQYF
TGTGCCAGCGCTTGGGCTAGCGGGGGGGTCACAGATACGCAGTATTTT
>TRBD2|TRBJ2-3|NA|TRBV4-2
CASSQDLSGVPSF
TGTGCCAGCAGCCAAGACCTAAGCGGGGTCCCTTCGTTT
>TRBD2|TRBJ2-2|few|TRBV10-3
CAISVTSGGDPRTGELFF
TGTGCCATCAGCGTAACTAGCGGGGGGGACCCGAGGACCGGGGAGCTGTTTTTT
>NA|TRBJ2-7|NA|TRBV6-5
CASSYSRGSYEQYF
TGTGCCAGCAGTTACTCGCGGGGCTCCTACGAGCAGTACTTC
>TRBD2|TRBJ2-3|few|TRBV4-1
CASRLDGLAVTDTQYF
TGCGCCAGCAGATTAGACGGACTAGCGGTCACAGATACGCAGTATTTT
>NA|TRBJ1-1|few|TRBV29-1
CSVGRQLNTEAFF
TGCAGCGTTGGAAGGCAGCTGAACACTGAAGCTTTCTTT
>NA|TRBJ2-5|many|TRBV4-1
CASSQGSRAFSETQYF
TGCGCCAGCAGCCAAGGCTCCAGGGCGTTTAGTGAGACCCAGTACTTC
>NA|TRBJ2-1|NA|TRBV5-1
CASSPREGASSQFF
TGCGCCAGCAGCCCACGGGAGGGGGCGTCTAGCCAGTTCTTC
>NA|TRBJ1-5|NA|TRBV3-1
CASSQGINQPQHF
TGTGCCAGCAGCCAGGGGATCAATCAGCCCCAGCATTTT
>NA|TRBJ1-6|few|TRBV23-1
CASHLTPLHF
TGCGCCAGCCATCTGACACCCCTCCACTTT
>NA|TRBJ2-7|NA|TRBV2
CASTGGFDEQYF
TGTGCCAGCACAGGAGGGTTCGACGAGCAGTACTTC
>NA|TRBJ2-5|NA|TRBV19
CASSLPGGGETQYF
TGTGCCAGTAGTTTGCCCGGGGGAGGAGAGACCCAGTACTTC
>NA|TRBJ1-6|NA|TRBV12-3/TRBV12-4
CASKPIGSYYNSPLHF
TGTGCCAGCAAACCAATAGGAAGCTACTATAATTCACCCCTCCACTTT
>TRBD1|TRBJ1-1|NA|TRBV6-5
CASSYSRTGGAEAFF
TGTGCCAGCAGTTACTCTCGGACAGGGGGCGCGGAAGCTTTCTTT
>TRBD2|TRBJ2-3|many|TRBV7-8
CASRHEAGGGDTQYF
TGTGCCAGCAGACACGAAGCGGGGGGAGGTGATACGCAGTATTTT
>TRBD2|TRBJ2-1|many|TRBV7-2
CASSLMAGGNNEQFF
TGTGCCAGCAGCTTAATGGCGGGGGGGAACAATGAGCAGTTCTTC